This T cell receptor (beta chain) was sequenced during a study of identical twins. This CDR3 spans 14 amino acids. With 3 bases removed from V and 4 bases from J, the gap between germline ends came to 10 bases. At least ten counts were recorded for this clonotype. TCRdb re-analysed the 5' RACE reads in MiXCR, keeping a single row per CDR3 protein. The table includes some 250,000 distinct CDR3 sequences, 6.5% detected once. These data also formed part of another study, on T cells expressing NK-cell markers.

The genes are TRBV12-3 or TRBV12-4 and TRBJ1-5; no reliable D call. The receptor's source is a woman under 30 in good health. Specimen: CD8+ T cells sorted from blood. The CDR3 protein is CASSLQQLNQPQHF. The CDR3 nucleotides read TGTGCCAGCAGTTTGCAACAGTTAAATCAGCCCCAGCATTTT.